This T cell receptor beta chain emerged from a study of blood T cells in healthy people across ages. Points from the study as a whole: Diversity was estimated from one million T cells, and these estimates were considered underestimates.

Per sample, a minimum of 6 million PBMCs were isolated. Primed by a sample-barcoded 5' primer and a J-beta primer mix, a second PCR proceeded for 7 to 11 cycles. MiXCR, applied by TCRdb to the 5' RACE reads, yields one record per CDR3 protein. The data hold approximately 1,000,000 distinct CDR3 sequences, with roughly two fifths observed a single time. This clonotype was picked up many times. Its antigen is still unknown. CDR1 and CDR2 (germline): SGHTA, FQGNSA. The V gene end was trimmed by 2 bases and the J gene end by 0 bases; junction bases not matched to a gene: 0. The CDR3 consists of 15 residues.

The rearrangement joins TRBV7-2 to TRBJ2-5; 10 nucleotides agree with TRBD2. Material for sequencing was blood. The TCR sequence derives from a man aged 18 to 30 in good health. The CDR3: CASSLTSGDQETQYF. The DNA of the CDR3 is TGTGCCAGCAGCTTAACTAGCGGGGACCAAGAGACCCAGTACTTC.